This T cell receptor (beta chain) was identified in a study of blood T cell repertoires in COVID-19. Assay used: immunoSEQ multiplex PCR; TCRdb lists only in-frame clones, some missing. There are some 300,000 clones in the sample; about nine tenths occur only once, and less than 2% lies in the top ten. The CDR3 covers 15 residues. Germline V gene sequence: CDR1 SGHRS, CDR2 YFSETQ. V gave up 4 bases and J gave up 2 bases; unmatched junction bases: 3. Clinical history reported by participants formed the basis on which cohorts were assigned. This TCR derives from a middle-aged woman who had recovered from COVID-19. Sequencing was performed on PBMCs or T cells enriched from blood (not recorded which). The rearrangement joins TRBV5-1 to TRBJ2-1; 10 nucleotides agree with TRBD1. CDR3 sequence reads: CASSDGQGAYNEQFF. The CDR3 DNA sequence: TGCGCCAGCAGCGACGGACAGGGGGCCTACAATGAGCAGTTCTTC.